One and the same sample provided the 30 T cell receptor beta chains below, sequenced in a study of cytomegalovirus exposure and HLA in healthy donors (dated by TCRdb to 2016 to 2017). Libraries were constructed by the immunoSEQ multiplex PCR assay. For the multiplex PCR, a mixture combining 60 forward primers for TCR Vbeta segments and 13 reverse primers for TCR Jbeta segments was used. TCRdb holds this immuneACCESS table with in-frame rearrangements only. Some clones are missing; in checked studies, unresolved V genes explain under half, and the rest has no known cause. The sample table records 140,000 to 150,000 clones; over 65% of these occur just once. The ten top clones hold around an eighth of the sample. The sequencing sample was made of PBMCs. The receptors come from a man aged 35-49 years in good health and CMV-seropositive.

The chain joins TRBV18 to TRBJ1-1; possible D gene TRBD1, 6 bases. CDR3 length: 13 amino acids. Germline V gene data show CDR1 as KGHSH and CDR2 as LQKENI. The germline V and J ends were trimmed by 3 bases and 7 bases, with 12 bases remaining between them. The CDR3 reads CASSPSDSREAFF. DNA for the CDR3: TGTGCCAGCTCACCGTCGGACAGCCGTGAAGCTTTCTTT.

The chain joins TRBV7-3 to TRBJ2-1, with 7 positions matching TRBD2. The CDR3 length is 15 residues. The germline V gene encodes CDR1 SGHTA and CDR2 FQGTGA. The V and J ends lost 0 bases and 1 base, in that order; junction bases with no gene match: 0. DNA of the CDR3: TGTGCCAGCAGCTTAACGCGGGAGTCCTACAATGAGCAGTTCTTC. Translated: CASSLTRESYNEQFF.

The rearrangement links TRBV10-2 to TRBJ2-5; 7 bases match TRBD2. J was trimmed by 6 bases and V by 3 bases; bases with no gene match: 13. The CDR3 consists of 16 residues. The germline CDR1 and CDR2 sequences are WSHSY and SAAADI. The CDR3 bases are TGCGCCAGCAGTGATTGGCCTTACGGGGGGAGGCAGACCCAGTACTTC. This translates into CASSDWPYGGRQTQYF.

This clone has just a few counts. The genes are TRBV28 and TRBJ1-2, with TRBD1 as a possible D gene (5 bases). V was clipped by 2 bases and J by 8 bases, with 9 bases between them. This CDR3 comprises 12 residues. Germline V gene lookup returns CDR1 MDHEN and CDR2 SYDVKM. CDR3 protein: CASSLMGRGYTF. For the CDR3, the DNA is TGTGCCAGCAGTTTAATGGGGCGGGGCTACACCTTC.

The CDR3 here is CASSLGSSPSSYEQYF. CDR3 nucleotide sequence: TGCGCCAGCAGCTTGGGATCTAGTCCGAGCTCCTACGAGCAGTACTTC. The chain carries TRBV5-1 and TRBJ2-7; D gene ambiguous. The CDR3 runs to 16 residues. V was shortened by 0 bases and J by 0 bases, with 13 bases between the two germline ends. Germline values: CDR1 SGHRS, CDR2 YFSETQ.

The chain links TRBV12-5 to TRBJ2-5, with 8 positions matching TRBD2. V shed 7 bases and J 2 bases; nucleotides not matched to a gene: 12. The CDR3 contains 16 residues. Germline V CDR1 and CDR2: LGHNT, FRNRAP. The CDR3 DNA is TGTGCTAGTGCCCCCCGGGGGGGAGGGACACAAGAGACCCAGTACTTC. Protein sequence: CASAPRGGGTQETQYF.

The CDR3 nucleotides are TGTGCCAGCAGCCAAGATTTGGCAGGGGGCTATGGCTACACCTTC. Its protein product is CASSQDLAGGYGYTF. The chain recombines TRBV4-2 with TRBJ1-2, with 7 bases matching TRBD1. J lost 4 bases, V lost 0 bases, and 5 bases had no gene match. The germline V gene has CDR1 LGHNA and CDR2 YNFKEQ. The CDR3 has 15 amino acids.

The CDR3 sequence is CASSLFAGGDGYTF. The CDR3, as DNA: TGTGCCAGCAGCTTATTTGCAGGGGGCGATGGCTACACCTTC. The chain joins TRBV7-9 to TRBJ1-2; 8 nucleotides line up with TRBD1. Germline CDR1 SEHNR, CDR2 FQNEAQ (reference sequence). The CDR3 is 14 residues long. J was trimmed by 6 bases and V by 2 bases; bases with no gene match: 5.

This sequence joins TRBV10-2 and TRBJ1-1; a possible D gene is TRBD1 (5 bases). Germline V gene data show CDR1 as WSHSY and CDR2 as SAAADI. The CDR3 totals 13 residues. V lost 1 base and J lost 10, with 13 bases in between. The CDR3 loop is CASSEYGGGTAFF. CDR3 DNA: TGCGCCAGCAGTGAGTATGGCGGGGGGACAGCTTTCTTT.

CDR3 sequence: CASSSGPGSDYEQYF. The CDR3 nucleotides read TGTGCCAGTAGTAGTGGCCCTGGGAGTGACTACGAGCAGTACTTC. This chain uses TRBV19 with TRBJ2-7, with D possibly being TRBD2 (5 bases). The germline V and J ends were trimmed by 4 bases and 3 bases, with 16 bases remaining between them. The CDR3 length is 15 residues. Germline CDR1 LNHDA, CDR2 SQIVND (reference sequence). Full variable domain (outside the CDR3, taken from reference TRBV19 and TRBJ2-7): DGGITQSPKYLFRKEGQNVTLSCEQNLNHDAMYWYRQDPGQGLRLIYYSQIVNDFQKGDIAEGYSVSREKKESFPLTVTSAQKNPTAFYLCASSSGPGSDYEQYFGPGTRLTVT.

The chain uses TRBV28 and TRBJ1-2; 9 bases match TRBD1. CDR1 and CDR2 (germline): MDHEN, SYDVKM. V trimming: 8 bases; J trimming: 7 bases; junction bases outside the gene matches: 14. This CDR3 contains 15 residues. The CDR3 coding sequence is TGTGCCAGCGGAGTCTTGGGGGGACAGGGACTTGGCTACACCTTC. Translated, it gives CASGVLGGQGLGYTF.

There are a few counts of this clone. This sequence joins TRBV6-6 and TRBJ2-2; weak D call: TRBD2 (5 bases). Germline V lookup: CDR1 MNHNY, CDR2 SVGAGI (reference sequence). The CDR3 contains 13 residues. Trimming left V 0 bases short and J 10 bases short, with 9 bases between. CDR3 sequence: CASSYSAGVELFF. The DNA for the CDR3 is TGTGCCAGCAGTTACTCGGCCGGGGTGGAGCTGTTTTTT.

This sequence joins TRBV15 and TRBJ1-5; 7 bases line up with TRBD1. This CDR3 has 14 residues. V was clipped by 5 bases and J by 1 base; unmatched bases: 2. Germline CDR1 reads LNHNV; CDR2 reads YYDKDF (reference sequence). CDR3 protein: CATSPGQSNQPQHF. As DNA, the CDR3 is TGTGCCACCAGCCCGGGACAGAGCAATCAGCCCCAGCATTTT.

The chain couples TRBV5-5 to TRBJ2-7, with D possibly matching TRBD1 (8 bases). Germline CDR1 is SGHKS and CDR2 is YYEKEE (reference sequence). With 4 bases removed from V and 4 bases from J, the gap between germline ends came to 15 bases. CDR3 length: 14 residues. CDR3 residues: CASSTGQGLYEQYF. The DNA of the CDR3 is TGTGCCAGCAGCACCGGACAGGGACTATACGAGCAGTACTTC.

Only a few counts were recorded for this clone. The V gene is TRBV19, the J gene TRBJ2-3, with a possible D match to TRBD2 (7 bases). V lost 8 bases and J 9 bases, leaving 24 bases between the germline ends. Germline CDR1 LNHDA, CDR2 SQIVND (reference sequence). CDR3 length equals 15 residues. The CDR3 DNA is TGTGCCAGTGGTTCCCAGGGGAGGGAATTGTCGACGCAGTATTTT. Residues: CASGSQGRELSTQYF.

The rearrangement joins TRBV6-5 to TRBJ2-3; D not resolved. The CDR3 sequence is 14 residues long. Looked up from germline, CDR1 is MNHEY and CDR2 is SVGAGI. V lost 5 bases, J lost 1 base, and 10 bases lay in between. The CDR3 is CASSLRGGTDTQYF. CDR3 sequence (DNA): TGTGCCAGCAGTCTACGCGGTGGCACAGATACGCAGTATTTT.

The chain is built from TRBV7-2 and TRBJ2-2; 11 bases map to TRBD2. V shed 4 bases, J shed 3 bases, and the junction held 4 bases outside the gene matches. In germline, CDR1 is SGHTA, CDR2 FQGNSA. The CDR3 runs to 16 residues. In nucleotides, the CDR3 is TGTGCCAGCAGCTGGGGACTAGCGGCCTACACCGGGGAGCTGTTTTTT. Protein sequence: CASSWGLAAYTGELFF.

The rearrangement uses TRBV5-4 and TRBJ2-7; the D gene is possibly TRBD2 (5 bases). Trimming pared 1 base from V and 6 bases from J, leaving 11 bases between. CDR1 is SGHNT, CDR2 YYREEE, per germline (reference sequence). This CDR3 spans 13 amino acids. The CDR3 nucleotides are TGTGCCAGCAGCTTGATCTCAGGAGGCGAGCAGTACTTC. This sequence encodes CASSLISGGEQYF.

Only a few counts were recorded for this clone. DNA for the CDR3: TGTGCCAGCTCAAAGGGACTAGCGGGAGAAACCCAGTACTTC. Encoded protein: CASSKGLAGETQYF. The chain is built from TRBV6-1 and TRBJ2-5; 14 bases are shared with TRBD2. The germline V gene has CDR1 MNHNS and CDR2 SASEGT. Unmatched junction bases numbered 7, after V lost 8 bases and J lost 8 bases. The CDR3 is 14 residues long.

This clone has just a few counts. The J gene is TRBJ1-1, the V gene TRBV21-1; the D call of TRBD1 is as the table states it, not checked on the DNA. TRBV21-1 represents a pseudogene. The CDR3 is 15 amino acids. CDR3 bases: TGTGCCAGCAGCAGTAAGGGACAGGGTGACACTGAAGCTTTCTTT. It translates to CASSSKGQGDTEAFF.

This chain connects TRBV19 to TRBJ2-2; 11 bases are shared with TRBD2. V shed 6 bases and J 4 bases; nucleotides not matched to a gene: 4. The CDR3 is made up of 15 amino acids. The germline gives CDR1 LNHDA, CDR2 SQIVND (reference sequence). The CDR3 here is CASSGLAGGTGELFF. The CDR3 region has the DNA TGTGCCAGTAGCGGGCTAGCGGGAGGCACCGGGGAGCTGTTTTTT.

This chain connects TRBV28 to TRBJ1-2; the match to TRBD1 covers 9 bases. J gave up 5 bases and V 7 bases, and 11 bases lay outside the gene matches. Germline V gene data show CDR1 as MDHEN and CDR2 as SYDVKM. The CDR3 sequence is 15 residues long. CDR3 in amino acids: CASTPGGQGIYGYTF. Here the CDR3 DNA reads TGTGCCAGCACCCCCGGTGGACAGGGGATTTATGGCTACACCTTC.

As DNA, the CDR3 is TGTGCCAGCAGCCAAAGCCGCTACGAGCAGTACTTC. It yields the protein CASSQSRYEQYF. The chain has TRBV14 and TRBJ2-7; D not certain. The V gene's germline CDR1 is SGHDN and CDR2 FVKESK. The CDR3 has 12 residues. Trimming took 2 bases from V and 3 from J, leaving 5 bases between them.

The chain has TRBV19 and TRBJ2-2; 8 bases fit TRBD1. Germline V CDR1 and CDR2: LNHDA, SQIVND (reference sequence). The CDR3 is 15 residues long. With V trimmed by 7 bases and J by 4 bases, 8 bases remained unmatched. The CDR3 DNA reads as TGTGCCAGTAAGGGGCAGGGGGCTGTCACCGGGGAGCTGTTTTTT. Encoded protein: CASKGQGAVTGELFF.

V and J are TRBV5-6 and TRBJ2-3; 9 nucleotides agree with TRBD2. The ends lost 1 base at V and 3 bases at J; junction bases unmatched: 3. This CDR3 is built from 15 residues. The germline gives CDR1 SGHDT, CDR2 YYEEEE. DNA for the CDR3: TGTGCCAGCAGCTTGACGCTAGCGGGGACAGATACGCAGTATTTT. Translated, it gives CASSLTLAGTDTQYF.

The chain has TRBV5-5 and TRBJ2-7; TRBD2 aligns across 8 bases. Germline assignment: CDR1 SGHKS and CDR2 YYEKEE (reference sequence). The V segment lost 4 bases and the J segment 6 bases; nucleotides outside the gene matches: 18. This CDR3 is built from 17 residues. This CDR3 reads CASSQARVSGRVGEQYF. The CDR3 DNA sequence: TGTGCCAGCAGCCAAGCGAGAGTCTCCGGGAGGGTCGGCGAGCAGTACTTC.

CDR3: CASSQGLAPDNEQFF. The CDR3 bases are TGTGCCAGCAGCCAGGGACTAGCGCCCGACAATGAGCAGTTCTTC. This chain uses TRBV28 with TRBJ2-1, with TRBD2 identical over 10 bases. The junction had 7 bases not matched to a gene; V was cut back by 6 bases and J by 5 bases. The CDR3 spans 15 residues. Germline V gives CDR1 MDHEN, CDR2 SYDVKM. The entire variable domain, with the rest obtained from reference TRBV28 and TRBJ2-1, is as follows: DVKVTQSSRYLVKRTGEKVFLECVQDMDHENMFWYRQDPGLGLRLIYFSYDVKMKEKGDIPEGYSVSREKKERFSLILESASTNQTSMYLCASSQGLAPDNEQFFGPGTRLTVL.

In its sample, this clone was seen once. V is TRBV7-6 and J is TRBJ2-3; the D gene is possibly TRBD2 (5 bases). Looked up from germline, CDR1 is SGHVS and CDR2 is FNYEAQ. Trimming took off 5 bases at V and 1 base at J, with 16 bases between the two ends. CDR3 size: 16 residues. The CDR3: CASSRRYDSGTDTQYF. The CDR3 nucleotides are TGTGCCAGCAGCCGCCGTTATGATAGCGGCACAGATACGCAGTATTTT.

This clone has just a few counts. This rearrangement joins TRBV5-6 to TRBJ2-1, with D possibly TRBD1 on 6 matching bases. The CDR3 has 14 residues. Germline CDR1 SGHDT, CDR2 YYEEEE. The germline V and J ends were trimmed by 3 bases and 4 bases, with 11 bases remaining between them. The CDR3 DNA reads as TGTGCCAGCAGCTCCCGACAGGTTTACAATGAGCAGTTCTTC. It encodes CASSSRQVYNEQFF.

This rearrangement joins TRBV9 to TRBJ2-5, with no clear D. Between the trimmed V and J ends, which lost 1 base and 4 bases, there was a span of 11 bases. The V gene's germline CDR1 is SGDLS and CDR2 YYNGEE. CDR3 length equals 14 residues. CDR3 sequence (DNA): TGTGCCAGCAGCGTAAATGGGCTGTCAGAGACCCAGTACTTC. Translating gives CASSVNGLSETQYF. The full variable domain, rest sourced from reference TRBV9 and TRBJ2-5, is DSGVTQTPKHLITATGQRVTLRCSPRSGDLSVYWYQQSLDQGLQFLIQYYNGEERAKGNILERFSAQQFPDLHSELNLSSLELGDSALYFCASSVNGLSETQYFGPGTRLLVL.